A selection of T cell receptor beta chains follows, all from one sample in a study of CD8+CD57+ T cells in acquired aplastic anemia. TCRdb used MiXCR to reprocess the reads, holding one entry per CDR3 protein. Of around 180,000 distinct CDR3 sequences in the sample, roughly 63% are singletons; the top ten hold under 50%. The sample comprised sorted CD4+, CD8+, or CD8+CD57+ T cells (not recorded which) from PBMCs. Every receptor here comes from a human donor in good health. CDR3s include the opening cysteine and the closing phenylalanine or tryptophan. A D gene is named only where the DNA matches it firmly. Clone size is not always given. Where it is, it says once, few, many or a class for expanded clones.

CDR3 protein: CASSIKGSYEQYF
CDR3 DNA: TGTGCCAGTAGTATTAAGGGTTCATACGAGCAGTACTTC
D gene: -
V gene: TRBV19
clone size: -
J gene: TRBJ2-7

CDR3 protein: CASSVRSDEQYF
CDR3 DNA: TGTGCCAGCAGTGTGAGGTCGGACGAGCAGTACTTC
D gene: -
V gene: TRBV2
clone size: -
J gene: TRBJ2-7

CDR3 protein: CASSQDQTQYF
CDR3 DNA: TGTGCCAGCAGTCAGGACCAGACCCAGTACTTC
D gene: -
V gene: TRBV7-9
clone size: -
J gene: TRBJ2-5

CDR3 protein: CASQRDPLFYEQYF
CDR3 DNA: TGCGCCAGTCAACGGGACCCCCTCTTCTACGAGCAGTACTTC
D gene: -
V gene: TRBV5-1
clone size: -
J gene: TRBJ2-7

CDR3 protein: CASSELLDSRTDTQYF
CDR3 DNA: TGTGCCAGCAGTGAACTTTTGGACAGCCGCACAGATACGCAGTATTTT
D gene: -
V gene: TRBV6-1
clone size: few
J gene: TRBJ2-3

CDR3 protein: CASSLVEGISTEAFF
CDR3 DNA: TGTGCCAGCAGCTTAGTCGAGGGGATAAGCACTGAAGCTTTCTTT
D gene: -
V gene: TRBV7-8
clone size: -
J gene: TRBJ1-1

CDR3 protein: CASSQIGYEQYF
CDR3 DNA: TGTGCCAGCAGCCAAATTGGTTACGAGCAGTACTTC
D gene: -
V gene: TRBV7-9
clone size: -
J gene: TRBJ2-7

CDR3 protein: CASSQEAGPLHF
CDR3 DNA: TGCGCCAGCAGCCAAGAAGCAGGGCCCCTCCACTTT
D gene: -
V gene: TRBV4-1
clone size: -
J gene: TRBJ1-6

CDR3 protein: CASSPRQQETQYF
CDR3 DNA: TGTGCCAGCAGCCCTAGACAGCAAGAGACCCAGTACTTC
D gene: -
V gene: TRBV7-8
clone size: -
J gene: TRBJ2-5

CDR3 protein: CASSSKGGTYEQYF
CDR3 DNA: TGCGCCAGCAGCTCGAAGGGCGGAACCTACGAGCAGTACTTC
D gene: -
V gene: TRBV5-1
clone size: few
J gene: TRBJ2-7

CDR3 protein: CASSLALKGYTF
CDR3 DNA: TGTGCCAGCAGCTTAGCACTCAAGGGCTACACCTTC
D gene: -
V gene: TRBV7-8
clone size: many
J gene: TRBJ1-2

CDR3 protein: CASSWDRSSNQPQHF
CDR3 DNA: TGTGCCAGCAGCTGGGACAGGTCGAGCAATCAGCCCCAGCATTTT
D gene: TRBD1
V gene: TRBV6-5
clone size: -
J gene: TRBJ1-5

CDR3 protein: CASSRGGGYEQYF
CDR3 DNA: TGTGCCAGCAGCCGGGGGGGGGGCTACGAGCAGTACTTC
D gene: TRBD2
V gene: TRBV5-6
clone size: many
J gene: TRBJ2-7

CDR3 protein: CASSPTVSSYNEQFF
CDR3 DNA: TGTGCCAGCAGCCCGACGGTTAGCTCCTACAATGAGCAGTTCTTC
D gene: -
V gene: TRBV7-9
clone size: -
J gene: TRBJ2-1

CDR3 protein: CSARDPASGGDTQYF
CDR3 DNA: TGCAGTGCTAGAGATCCGGCTAGCGGGGGGGATACGCAGTATTTT
D gene: TRBD2
V gene: TRBV20-1
clone size: few
J gene: TRBJ2-3

CDR3 protein: CSVGPGYNEQFF
CDR3 DNA: TGCAGCGTTGGCCCGGGTTACAATGAGCAGTTCTTC
D gene: -
V gene: TRBV29-1
clone size: -
J gene: TRBJ2-1

CDR3 protein: CASTLTNEQFF
CDR3 DNA: TGTGCCAGCACTCTCACTAATGAGCAGTTCTTC
D gene: -
V gene: TRBV2
clone size: -
J gene: TRBJ2-1

CDR3 protein: CASSVAGGSNQPQHF
CDR3 DNA: TGTGCCAGCAGCGTAGCCGGGGGTAGCAATCAGCCCCAGCATTTT
D gene: -
V gene: TRBV9
clone size: -
J gene: TRBJ1-5

CDR3 protein: CASSQDGTSGPYQETQYF
CDR3 DNA: TGTGCCAGCAGCCAAGATGGGACTAGCGGGCCGTACCAAGAGACCCAGTACTTC
D gene: TRBD2
V gene: TRBV3-1
clone size: -
J gene: TRBJ2-5

CDR3 protein: CASTPGNVNSPLHF
CDR3 DNA: TGCGCCAGCACGCCCGGGAATGTCAATTCACCCCTCCACTTT
D gene: -
V gene: TRBV5-1
clone size: -
J gene: TRBJ1-6

CDR3 protein: CASSFYSNEQFF
CDR3 DNA: TGTGCCAGCAGCTTCTACAGCAATGAGCAGTTCTTC
D gene: -
V gene: TRBV5-5
clone size: many
J gene: TRBJ2-1

CDR3 protein: CASSLTRRSGTQYF
CDR3 DNA: TGTGCCAGCAGTTTAACCCGTAGGTCCGGAACCCAGTACTTC
D gene: -
V gene: TRBV28
clone size: -
J gene: TRBJ2-5

CDR3 protein: CASSLTGSTGDYGYTF
CDR3 DNA: TGTGCCAGCAGTTTAACGGGCTCGACAGGGGACTATGGCTACACCTTC
D gene: TRBD1
V gene: TRBV28
clone size: -
J gene: TRBJ1-2

CDR3 protein: CASSSRQVSEAFF
CDR3 DNA: TGTGCCAGCAGCTCGCGACAGGTGTCTGAAGCTTTCTTT
D gene: -
V gene: TRBV7-6
clone size: -
J gene: TRBJ1-1

CDR3 protein: CASSIENEQYF
CDR3 DNA: TGTGCCAGTAGTATAGAGAACGAGCAGTACTTC
D gene: -
V gene: TRBV19
clone size: once
J gene: TRBJ2-7

CDR3 protein: CASSFERGQTQYF
CDR3 DNA: TGCGCCAGCAGCTTTGAAAGGGGGCAAACCCAGTACTTC
D gene: TRBD1
V gene: TRBV5-1
clone size: few
J gene: TRBJ2-5

CDR3 protein: CASSDIQGAAETQYF
CDR3 DNA: TGTGCCAGTAGCGATATACAGGGGGCTGCGGAGACCCAGTACTTC
D gene: TRBD1
V gene: TRBV19
clone size: -
J gene: TRBJ2-5

CDR3 protein: CSASPMGRGEQYF
CDR3 DNA: TGCAGTGCTAGTCCCATGGGAAGGGGCGAGCAGTACTTC
D gene: -
V gene: TRBV20-1
clone size: once
J gene: TRBJ2-7

CDR3 protein: CATSRGLAGQQETQYF
CDR3 DNA: TGTGCCACCAGCAGGGGACTAGCGGGCCAGCAAGAGACCCAGTACTTC
D gene: TRBD2
V gene: TRBV15
clone size: many
J gene: TRBJ2-5

CDR3 protein: CASSRDSSYNEQFF
CDR3 DNA: TGTGCCAGCAGTAGGGACAGTTCCTACAATGAGCAGTTCTTC
D gene: TRBD1
V gene: TRBV2
clone size: few
J gene: TRBJ2-1

CDR3 protein: CAVERIDTGELFF
CDR3 DNA: TGTGCCGTCGAGAGGATTGACACCGGGGAGCTGTTTTTT
D gene: -
V gene: TRBV10-3
clone size: -
J gene: TRBJ2-2

CDR3 protein: CASSQQGRETQYF
CDR3 DNA: TGTGCCAGCAGCCAACAGGGTAGGGAGACCCAGTACTTC
D gene: -
V gene: TRBV7-2
clone size: -
J gene: TRBJ2-5

CDR3 protein: CSAASPSGWSTDTQYF
CDR3 DNA: TGCAGTGCCGCTAGTCCTAGCGGGTGGAGCACAGATACGCAGTATTTT
D gene: TRBD2
V gene: TRBV20-1
clone size: -
J gene: TRBJ2-3

CDR3 protein: CASSQTSNEQYF
CDR3 DNA: TGTGCCAGCAGCCAGACTAGCAACGAGCAGTACTTC
D gene: TRBD2
V gene: TRBV14
clone size: few
J gene: TRBJ2-7

CDR3 protein: CATSDLQGTHTDTQYF
CDR3 DNA: TGTGCCACCAGTGATTTGCAGGGGACTCACACAGATACGCAGTATTTT
D gene: -
V gene: TRBV24-1
clone size: -
J gene: TRBJ2-3

CDR3 protein: CASSWTGSNQPQHF
CDR3 DNA: TGCGCCAGCAGCTGGACAGGTAGCAATCAGCCCCAGCATTTT
D gene: TRBD1
V gene: TRBV4-1
clone size: many
J gene: TRBJ1-5

CDR3 protein: CATQGLAASMDEQFF
CDR3 DNA: TGTGCCACCCAGGGACTAGCGGCCTCCATGGATGAGCAGTTCTTC
D gene: TRBD2
V gene: TRBV19
clone size: -
J gene: TRBJ2-1

CDR3 protein: CSASGRLGREETQYF
CDR3 DNA: TGCAGTGCTAGTGGGCGCCTCGGGAGGGAAGAGACCCAGTACTTC
D gene: TRBD2
V gene: TRBV20-1
clone size: many
J gene: TRBJ2-5

CDR3 protein: CSAREASGGAYEQYF
CDR3 DNA: TGCAGTGCTAGGGAGGCTAGCGGGGGGGCCTACGAGCAGTACTTC
D gene: TRBD2
V gene: TRBV20-1
clone size: -
J gene: TRBJ2-7

CDR3 protein: CASSQGAENSPLHF
CDR3 DNA: TGCGCCAGCAGCCAAGGGGCGGAGAATTCACCCCTCCACTTT
D gene: -
V gene: TRBV7-2
clone size: -
J gene: TRBJ1-6

CDR3 protein: CASSSLLAGETDTGELFF
CDR3 DNA: TGTGCCAGCAGCTCTTTACTAGCGGGAGAAACGGACACCGGGGAGCTGTTTTTT
D gene: TRBD2
V gene: TRBV7-8
clone size: -
J gene: TRBJ2-2

CDR3 protein: CSVEVGQGGLEQYF
CDR3 DNA: TGCAGCGTTGAAGTGGGACAGGGAGGCCTCGAGCAGTACTTC
D gene: TRBD1
V gene: TRBV29-1
clone size: -
J gene: TRBJ2-7

CDR3 protein: CATSDGSRDDQPQHF
CDR3 DNA: TGTGCCACCAGTGATGGGTCGAGGGACGATCAGCCCCAGCATTTT
D gene: -
V gene: TRBV24-1
clone size: -
J gene: TRBJ1-5

CDR3 protein: CSASDRAQETQYF
CDR3 DNA: TGCAGTGCTAGCGACAGGGCCCAAGAGACCCAGTACTTC
D gene: TRBD1
V gene: TRBV20-1
clone size: -
J gene: TRBJ2-5

CDR3 protein: CATSDSGTVPYEQYF
CDR3 DNA: TGTGCCACCAGTGATTCCGGGACAGTTCCCTACGAGCAGTACTTC
D gene: TRBD1
V gene: TRBV24-1
clone size: -
J gene: TRBJ2-7

CDR3 protein: CATSRTERHNEQFF
CDR3 DNA: TGTGCCACCAGCCGGACTGAGAGGCACAATGAGCAGTTCTTC
D gene: -
V gene: TRBV15
clone size: -
J gene: TRBJ2-1

CDR3 protein: CATSDPTDSYEQYF
CDR3 DNA: TGTGCCACCAGTGACCCGACGGATTCCTACGAGCAGTACTTC
D gene: -
V gene: TRBV24-1
clone size: -
J gene: TRBJ2-7

CDR3 protein: CATSSHLFYEQYF
CDR3 DNA: TGTGCCACCAGCTCCCACCTATTCTACGAGCAGTACTTC
D gene: -
V gene: TRBV15
clone size: -
J gene: TRBJ2-7

CDR3 protein: CASSPLAGVYEQYF
CDR3 DNA: TGTGCCAGCAGCCCCTTGGCGGGAGTCTACGAGCAGTACTTC
D gene: TRBD2
V gene: TRBV7-6
clone size: few
J gene: TRBJ2-7

CDR3 protein: CASSLAWAGGPNTGELFF
CDR3 DNA: TGTGCCAGCAGCTTAGCGTGGGCGGGGGGGCCGAACACCGGGGAGCTGTTTTTT
D gene: TRBD2
V gene: TRBV7-8
clone size: -
J gene: TRBJ2-2

CDR3 protein: CAIFVSAGVDYGYTF
CDR3 DNA: TGTGCCATCTTTGTGTCAGCGGGGGTGGACTATGGCTACACCTTC
D gene: -
V gene: TRBV10-3
clone size: -
J gene: TRBJ1-2

CDR3 protein: CASSTGTSGYTDTQYF
CDR3 DNA: TGCGCCAGCAGCACAGGGACTAGCGGCTACACAGATACGCAGTATTTT
D gene: TRBD2
V gene: TRBV5-1
clone size: once
J gene: TRBJ2-3

CDR3 protein: CATSEEIGGKAFF
CDR3 DNA: TGTGCCACCAGTGAGGAGATAGGGGGCAAAGCTTTCTTT
D gene: TRBD1
V gene: TRBV24-1
clone size: -
J gene: TRBJ1-1

CDR3 protein: CATSSGGRTDTQYF
CDR3 DNA: TGTGCCACCAGCAGCGGGGGCCGCACAGATACGCAGTATTTT
D gene: -
V gene: TRBV15
clone size: -
J gene: TRBJ2-3

CDR3 protein: CASGTIPNYGYTF
CDR3 DNA: TGTGCCAGCGGGACAATTCCTAACTATGGCTACACCTTC
D gene: -
V gene: TRBV12-3/TRBV12-4
clone size: -
J gene: TRBJ1-2

CDR3 protein: CASSRWDSGRAKYF
CDR3 DNA: TGTGCCAGCAGTAGGTGGGATAGCGGGAGGGCCAAGTACTTC
D gene: TRBD2
V gene: TRBV2
clone size: -
J gene: TRBJ2-5

CDR3 protein: CASSQDGGGRGNTIYF
CDR3 DNA: TGTGCCAGCAGCCAAGACGGCGGCGGGAGGGGAAACACCATATATTTT
D gene: -
V gene: TRBV4-2
clone size: many
J gene: TRBJ1-3